This T cell receptor (beta chain) is drawn from a study of identical twins. Notes on the study in general: Insertion counts were lower in abundant cord blood beta clonotypes, a trend that memory repertoires did not show. Alpha sequences that were out-of-frame and twin-shared showed an excess of low generation probability.

Trimming took off 5 bases at V and 5 bases at J, with 12 bases between the two ends. CDR1 and CDR2 (germline): DFQATT, SNEGSKA (reference sequence). The CDR3 runs to 12 residues. This clonotype was counted a few times. Its antigen is not known. MiXCR was run by TCRdb on the 5' RACE reads, yielding one entry per CDR3 protein. The data show about 660,000 distinct CDR3 sequences, over 8.5% seen once. These same records also appear under a second study, on yellow fever vaccine responses in identical twins.

The origin of this receptor is a woman under 30 in good health. V and J are TRBV20-1 and TRBJ2-5; tentatively, D is TRBD1 or TRBD2 (6 bases each). The source material was PBMCs. CDR3 amino acids: CSAYTGAETQYF. The CDR3 region has the DNA TGCAGTGCTTATACGGGGGCGGAGACCCAGTACTTC.